This TCR beta chain originates from a study of T cell therapy after organ transplantation. Time point denoted: 20-29 weeks after completion of therapy. In its sample, this clone was seen a few times. Its antigen is not known. This CDR3 region has 17 residues. Germline V CDR1 and CDR2: SGHVS, FNYEAQ. V was clipped by 5 bases and J by 0 bases; unmatched bases: 10. Only in-frame clones appear in the TCRdb table, and some are missing; sequencing was by immunoSEQ multiplex PCR. The sample contains fewer than 3,000 clones, approximately 74% of which appear only once. Regarding the study as a whole: Few nonresponder expansions may reflect low coverage from poor CD8+ yield.

The sequenced sample was CD8+ T cells from blood, obtained after autologous CMV-specific T cell therapy. J is TRBJ1-3 and V is TRBV7-6, with TRBD1 matching over 7 bases. The TCR sequence derives from a human patient who had received a solid organ transplant and had CMV disease. Some of these T cells may belong to the graft donor. The CDR3 protein is CASSPGQVTSSGNTIYF. As DNA, the CDR3 is TGTGCCAGCAGCCCCGGACAGGTTACGAGCTCTGGAAACACCATATATTTT.